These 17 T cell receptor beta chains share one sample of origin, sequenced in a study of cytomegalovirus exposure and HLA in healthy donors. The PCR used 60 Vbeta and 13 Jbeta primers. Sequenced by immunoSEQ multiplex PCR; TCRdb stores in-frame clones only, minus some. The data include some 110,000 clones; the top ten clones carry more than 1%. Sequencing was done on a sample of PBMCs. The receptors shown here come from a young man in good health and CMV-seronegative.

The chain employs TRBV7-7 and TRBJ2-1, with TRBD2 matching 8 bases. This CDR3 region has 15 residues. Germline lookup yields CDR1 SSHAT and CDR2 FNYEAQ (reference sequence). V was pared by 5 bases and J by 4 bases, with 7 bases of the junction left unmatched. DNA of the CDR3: TGTGCCAGCAGCCCCACACTAGCGGAATACAATGAGCAGTTCTTC. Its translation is CASSPTLAEYNEQFF.

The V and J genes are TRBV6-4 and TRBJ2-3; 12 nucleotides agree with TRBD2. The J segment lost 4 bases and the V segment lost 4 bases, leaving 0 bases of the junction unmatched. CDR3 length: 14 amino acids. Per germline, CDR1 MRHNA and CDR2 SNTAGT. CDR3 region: CASSGLAGADTQYF. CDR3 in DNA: TGTGCCAGCAGTGGACTAGCGGGAGCAGATACGCAGTATTTT.

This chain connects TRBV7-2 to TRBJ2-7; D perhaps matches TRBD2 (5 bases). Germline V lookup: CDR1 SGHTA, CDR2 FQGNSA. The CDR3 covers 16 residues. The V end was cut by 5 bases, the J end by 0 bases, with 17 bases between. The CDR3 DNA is TGTGCCAGCAGCCCCTCGGGGTCACAAGCCTCCTACGAGCAGTACTTC. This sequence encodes CASSPSGSQASYEQYF.

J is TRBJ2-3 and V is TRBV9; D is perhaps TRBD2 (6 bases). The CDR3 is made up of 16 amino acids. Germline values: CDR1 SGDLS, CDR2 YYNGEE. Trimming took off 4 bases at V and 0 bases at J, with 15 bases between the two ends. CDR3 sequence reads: CASSLRGGISTDTQYF. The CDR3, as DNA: TGTGCCAGCAGCCTTCGTGGAGGGATAAGCACAGATACGCAGTATTTT.

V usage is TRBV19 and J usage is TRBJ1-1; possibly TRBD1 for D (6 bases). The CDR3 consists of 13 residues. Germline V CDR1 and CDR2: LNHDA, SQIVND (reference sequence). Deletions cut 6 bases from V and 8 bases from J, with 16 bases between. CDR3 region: CASSPMGATEAFF. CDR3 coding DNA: TGTGCCAGTAGCCCCATGGGGGCTACAGAAGCTTTCTTT.

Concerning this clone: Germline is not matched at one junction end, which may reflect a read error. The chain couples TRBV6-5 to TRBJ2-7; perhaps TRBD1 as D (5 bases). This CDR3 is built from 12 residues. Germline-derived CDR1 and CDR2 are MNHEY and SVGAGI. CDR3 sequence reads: CASRKTEYGQYF. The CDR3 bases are TGTGCCAGCAGGAAGACAGAATACGGGCAGTACTTC.

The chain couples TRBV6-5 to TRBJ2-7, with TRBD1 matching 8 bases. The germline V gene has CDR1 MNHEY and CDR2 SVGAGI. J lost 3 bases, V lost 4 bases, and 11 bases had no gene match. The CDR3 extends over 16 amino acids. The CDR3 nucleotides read TGTGCCAGCAGTTCCTTTACAGGGGGTGTGGGCTACGAGCAGTACTTC. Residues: CASSSFTGGVGYEQYF.

Here the CDR3 DNA reads TGTGCCAGCTCGGACATAGGGAACACTGAAGCTTTCTTT. This codes for CASSDIGNTEAFF. The J gene is TRBJ1-1, the V gene TRBV18; TRBD1 is a possible D gene (5 bases). In germline, CDR1 is KGHSH, CDR2 LQKENI. Trimming removed 6 bases from V and 1 base from J, with 9 bases in between. The CDR3 consists of 13 residues. Full variable domain (remainder filled in from reference TRBV18 and TRBJ1-1): NAGVMQNPRHLVRRRGQEARLRCSPMKGHSHVYWYRQLPEEGLKFMVYLQKENIIDESGMPKERFSAEFPKEGPSILRIQQVVRGDSAAYFCASSDIGNTEAFFGQGTRLTVV.

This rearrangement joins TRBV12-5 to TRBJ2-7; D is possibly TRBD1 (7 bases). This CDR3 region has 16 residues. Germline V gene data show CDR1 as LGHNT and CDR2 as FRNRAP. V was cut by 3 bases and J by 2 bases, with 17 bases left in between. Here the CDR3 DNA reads TGTGCTAGTGGTTTAGGCGGGACAGACCTTCCCTACGAGCAGTACTTC. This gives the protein CASGLGGTDLPYEQYF.

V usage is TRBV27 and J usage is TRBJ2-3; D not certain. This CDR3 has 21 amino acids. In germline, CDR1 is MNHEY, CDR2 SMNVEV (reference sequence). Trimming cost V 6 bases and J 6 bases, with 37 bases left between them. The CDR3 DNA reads TGTGCCAGCAGCCCGAGGCTCCTTGAACGGTTCAAATTAAAGAGGTCGGATACGCAGTATTTT. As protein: CASSPRLLERFKLKRSDTQYF.

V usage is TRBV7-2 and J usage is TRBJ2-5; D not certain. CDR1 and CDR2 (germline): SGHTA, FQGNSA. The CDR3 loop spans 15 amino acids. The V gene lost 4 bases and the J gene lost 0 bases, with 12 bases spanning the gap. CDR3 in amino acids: CASSSMRLHQETQYF. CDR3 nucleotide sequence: TGTGCCAGCAGCTCCATGCGACTCCACCAAGAGACCCAGTACTTC.

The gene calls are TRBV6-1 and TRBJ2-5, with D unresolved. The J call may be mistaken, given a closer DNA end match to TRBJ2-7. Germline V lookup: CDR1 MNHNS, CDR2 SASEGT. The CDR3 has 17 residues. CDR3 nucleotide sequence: TGTGCCAGCAGTGAAATCGTAGAGTCAGTTAGCTCCTACGAGCAGTACTTC. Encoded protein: CASSEIVESVSSYEQYF.

The DNA of the CDR3 is TGTGCCAGCAGACAAGACAGGGGACGACAAGAGACCCAGTACTTC. Translation: CASRQDRGRQETQYF. The genes are TRBV6-1 and TRBJ2-5; TRBD1 agrees at 8 bases. CDR1 MNHNS and CDR2 SASEGT come from the germline V gene. This CDR3 is 15 amino acids long. V dropped 6 bases and J dropped 2; count of bases not matched to a gene: 8.

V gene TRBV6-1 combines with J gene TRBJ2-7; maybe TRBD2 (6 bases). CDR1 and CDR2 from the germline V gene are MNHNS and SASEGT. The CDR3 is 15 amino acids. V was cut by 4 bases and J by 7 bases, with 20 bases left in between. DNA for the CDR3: TGTGCCAGCAGTGGGGCGGACGGGAGTTTGGGTGAGCAGTACTTC. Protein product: CASSGADGSLGEQYF.

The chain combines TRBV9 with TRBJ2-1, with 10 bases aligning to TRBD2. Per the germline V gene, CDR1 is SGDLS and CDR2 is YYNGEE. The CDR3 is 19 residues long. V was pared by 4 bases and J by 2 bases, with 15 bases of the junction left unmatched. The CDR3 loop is CASSPGSSGSLRTYNEQFF. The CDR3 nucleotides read TGTGCCAGCAGCCCTGGGTCTAGCGGGAGCCTCCGGACCTACAATGAGCAGTTCTTC. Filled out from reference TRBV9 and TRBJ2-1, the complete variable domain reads DSGVTQTPKHLITATGQRVTLRCSPRSGDLSVYWYQQSLDQGLQFLIQYYNGEERAKGNILERFSAQQFPDLHSELNLSSLELGDSALYFCASSPGSSGSLRTYNEQFFGPGTRLTVL.

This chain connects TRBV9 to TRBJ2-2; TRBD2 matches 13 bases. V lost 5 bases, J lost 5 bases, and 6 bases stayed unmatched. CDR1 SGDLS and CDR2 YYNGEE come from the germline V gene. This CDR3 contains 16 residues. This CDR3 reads CASRGTSGKGTGELFF. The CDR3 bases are TGTGCCAGCAGAGGGACTAGCGGGAAAGGGACCGGGGAGCTGTTTTTT. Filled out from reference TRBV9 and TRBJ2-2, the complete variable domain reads DSGVTQTPKHLITATGQRVTLRCSPRSGDLSVYWYQQSLDQGLQFLIQYYNGEERAKGNILERFSAQQFPDLHSELNLSSLELGDSALYFCASRGTSGKGTGELFFGEGSRLTVL.

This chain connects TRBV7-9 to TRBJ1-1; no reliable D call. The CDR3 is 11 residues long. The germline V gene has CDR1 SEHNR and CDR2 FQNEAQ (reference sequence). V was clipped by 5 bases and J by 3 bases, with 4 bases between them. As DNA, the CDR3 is TGTGCCAGCAGCCAATACACTGAAGCTTTCTTT. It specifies CASSQYTEAFF. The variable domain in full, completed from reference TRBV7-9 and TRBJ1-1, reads DTGVSQNPRHKITKRGQNVTFRCDPISEHNRLYWYRQTLGQGPEFLTYFQNEAQLEKSRLLSDRFSAERPKGSFSTLEIQRTEQGDSAMYLCASSQYTEAFFGQGTRLTVV.